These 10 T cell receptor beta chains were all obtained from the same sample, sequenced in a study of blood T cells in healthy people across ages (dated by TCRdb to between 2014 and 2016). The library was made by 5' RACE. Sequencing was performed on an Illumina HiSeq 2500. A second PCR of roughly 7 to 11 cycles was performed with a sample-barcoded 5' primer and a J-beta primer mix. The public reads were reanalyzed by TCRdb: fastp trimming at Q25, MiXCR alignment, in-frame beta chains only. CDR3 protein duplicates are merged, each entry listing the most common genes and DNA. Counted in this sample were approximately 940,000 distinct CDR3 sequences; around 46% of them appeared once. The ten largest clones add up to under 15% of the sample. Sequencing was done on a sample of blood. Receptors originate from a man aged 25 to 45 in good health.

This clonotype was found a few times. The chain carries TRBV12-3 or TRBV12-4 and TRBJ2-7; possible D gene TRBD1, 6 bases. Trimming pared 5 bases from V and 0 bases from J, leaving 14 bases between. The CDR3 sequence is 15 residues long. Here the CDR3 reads CASSTDRSSSYEQYF. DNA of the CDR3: TGTGCCAGCAGTACTGACAGGTCCAGCTCCTACGAGCAGTACTTC.

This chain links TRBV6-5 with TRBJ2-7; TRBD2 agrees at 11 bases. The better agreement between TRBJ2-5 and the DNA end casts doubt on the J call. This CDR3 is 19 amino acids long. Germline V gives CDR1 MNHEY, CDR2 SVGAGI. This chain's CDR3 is CASSYTGGSLAGGSETQYF. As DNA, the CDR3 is TGTGCCAGCAGTTACACAGGGGGCTCCCTAGCGGGGGGCAGTGAGACCCAGTACTTC.

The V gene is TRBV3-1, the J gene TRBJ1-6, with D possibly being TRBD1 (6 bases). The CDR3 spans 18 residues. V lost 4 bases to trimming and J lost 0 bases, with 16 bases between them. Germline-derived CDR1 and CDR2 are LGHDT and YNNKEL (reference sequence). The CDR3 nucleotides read TGTGCCAGCAGCCGCTCGGTGGGGGGCAGCTCCTATAATTCACCCCTCCACTTT. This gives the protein CASSRSVGGSSYNSPLHF.

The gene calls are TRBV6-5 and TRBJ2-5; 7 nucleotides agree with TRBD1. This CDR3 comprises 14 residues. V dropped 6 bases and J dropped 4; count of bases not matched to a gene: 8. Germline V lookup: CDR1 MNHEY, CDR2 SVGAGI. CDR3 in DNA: TGTGCCAGCAGGAGGGGACAGATATCAGAGACCCAGTACTTC. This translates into CASRRGQISETQYF.

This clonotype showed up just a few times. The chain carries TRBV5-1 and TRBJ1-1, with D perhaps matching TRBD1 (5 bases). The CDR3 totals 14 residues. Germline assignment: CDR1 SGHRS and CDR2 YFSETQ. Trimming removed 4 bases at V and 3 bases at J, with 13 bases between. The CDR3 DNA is TGCGCCAGCAGCATAACCCTGACAGACACTGAAGCTTTCTTT. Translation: CASSITLTDTEAFF.

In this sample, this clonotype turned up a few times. CDR3 nucleotides: TGTGCCAGCAGTTTACGACTAGCGGGGTCACAGACCCAGTACTTC. Translating gives CASSLRLAGSQTQYF. This rearrangement joins TRBV12-3 or TRBV12-4 to TRBJ2-5; 11 bases are shared with TRBD2. The CDR3 extends over 15 amino acids. V lost 2 bases, J lost 6 bases, and 5 bases stayed unmatched.

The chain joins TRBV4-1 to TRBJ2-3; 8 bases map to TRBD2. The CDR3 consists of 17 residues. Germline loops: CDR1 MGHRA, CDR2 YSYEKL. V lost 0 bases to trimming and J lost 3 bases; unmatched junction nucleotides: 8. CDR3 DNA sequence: TGCGCCAGCAGCCAAGAGGGCGATAGCGGGGAAACAGATACGCAGTATTTT. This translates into CASSQEGDSGETDTQYF.

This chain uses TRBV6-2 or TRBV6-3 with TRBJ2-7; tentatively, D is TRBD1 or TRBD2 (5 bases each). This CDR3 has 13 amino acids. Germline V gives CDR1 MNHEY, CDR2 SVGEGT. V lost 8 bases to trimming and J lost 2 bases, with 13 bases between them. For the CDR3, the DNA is TGTGCCAGCCGAACGGGGCATACCTACGAGCAGTACTTC. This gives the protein CASRTGHTYEQYF.

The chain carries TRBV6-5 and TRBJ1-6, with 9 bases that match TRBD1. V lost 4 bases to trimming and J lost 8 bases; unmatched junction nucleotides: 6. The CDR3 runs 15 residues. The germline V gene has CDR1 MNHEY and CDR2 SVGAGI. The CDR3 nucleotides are TGTGCCAGCAGTTGGGACAGGGCTTTGGATTCACCCCTCCACTTT. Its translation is CASSWDRALDSPLHF.

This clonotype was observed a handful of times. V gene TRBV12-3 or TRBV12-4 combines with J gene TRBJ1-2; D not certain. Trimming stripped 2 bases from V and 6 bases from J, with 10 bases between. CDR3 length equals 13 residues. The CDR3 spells CASSLTKGHGYTF. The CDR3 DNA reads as TGTGCCAGCAGTTTAACCAAGGGCCATGGCTACACCTTC.